The next 9 T cell receptor beta chains were all read from a single sample in a study of blood T cell repertoires in COVID-19. Libraries were prepared by immunoSEQ multiplex PCR; TCRdb keeps only in-frame clonotypes and omits some of them. In the table there are about 330,000 clones, around 90% of which are singletons. The sequencing input was peripheral blood. The source is a man aged 18 to 29 who had recovered from COVID-19.

The rearrangement joins TRBV5-5 to TRBJ2-1; 9 bases match TRBD2. The CDR3 contains 17 residues. Germline CDR1 and CDR2: SGHKS and YYEKEE (reference sequence). V lost 4 bases, J lost 6 bases, and 14 bases stayed unmatched. The CDR3: CASSPPHLAGGANEQFF. The CDR3 region has the DNA TGTGCCAGCAGCCCCCCCCACCTGGCGGGAGGGGCCAATGAGCAGTTCTTC.

The chain recombines TRBV7-8 with TRBJ2-5, with 7 bases aligning to TRBD2. This CDR3 has 13 residues. V trimming: 4 bases; J trimming: 4 bases; junction bases outside the gene matches: 3. In germline, CDR1 is SGHVS, CDR2 FQNEAQ. The CDR3 protein is CASSSGRGETQYF. The CDR3 DNA reads as TGTGCCAGCAGCTCAGGGAGGGGAGAGACCCAGTACTTC.

For this clone: This specimen includes other DNA sequences encoding the same CDR3. The rearrangement joins TRBV6-2 or TRBV6-3 to TRBJ1-2; D is ambiguous. Deletions cut 2 bases from V and 4 bases from J, with 5 bases between. This CDR3 region has 12 residues. The germline gives CDR1 MNHEY, CDR2 SVGEGT. CDR3 sequence: CASSYISYGYTF. DNA for the CDR3: TGTGCCAGCAGTTACATCAGCTATGGCTACACCTTC.

The chain employs TRBV7-3 and TRBJ2-1, with 12 positions matching TRBD2. The CDR3 loop spans 17 amino acids. The germline V gene has CDR1 SGHTA and CDR2 FQGTGA. V lost 4 bases, J lost 5 bases, and 9 bases stayed unmatched. The CDR3 bases are TGTGCCAGCAGCTCCGGGACTAGCGGGCGAACTAACAATGAGCAGTTCTTC. This encodes CASSSGTSGRTNNEQFF.

The CDR3: CASSLGNSQFEAFF. The DNA for the CDR3 is TGTGCCAGCAGCTTGGGGAACAGCCAGTTTGAAGCTTTCTTT. The chain is built from TRBV5-4 and TRBJ1-1; unclear D gene. Germline CDR1 reads SGHNT; CDR2 reads YYREEE (reference sequence). This CDR3 has 14 residues. The V gene lost 0 bases and the J gene lost 7 bases, with 13 bases spanning the gap.

The V and J genes are TRBV7-2 and TRBJ1-4; D possibly corresponds to TRBD1 (5 bases). Germline CDR1 SGHTA, CDR2 FQGNSA. Between the trimmed V and J ends, which lost 2 bases and 0 bases, there was a span of 10 bases. The CDR3 consists of 16 residues. The CDR3 DNA is TGTGCCAGCAGCTTACCCTCGACAGCAACTAATGAAAAACTGTTTTTT. It encodes CASSLPSTATNEKLFF.

This chain connects TRBV2 to TRBJ2-1; 7 nucleotides align to TRBD2. Per germline, CDR1 SNHLY and CDR2 FYNNEI. This CDR3 has 16 residues. The V gene end was trimmed by 4 bases and the J gene end by 3 bases; junction bases not matched to a gene: 9. The CDR3 sequence is CASSGGGRRGYNEQFF. Written as DNA, the CDR3 is TGTGCCAGCAGTGGGGGAGGGCGGAGGGGCTACAATGAGCAGTTCTTC.

The chain is built from TRBV20-1 and TRBJ2-7, with 12 bases fitting TRBD2. Germline CDR1 is DFQATT and CDR2 is SNEGSKA (reference sequence). The V gene end was trimmed by 3 bases and the J gene end by 5 bases; junction bases not matched to a gene: 8. The CDR3 has 15 amino acids. The CDR3 here is CSASIETSGRNEQYF. In nucleotides, the CDR3 is TGCAGTGCTAGTATCGAGACTAGCGGGAGAAACGAGCAGTACTTC.

V usage is TRBV4-2 and J usage is TRBJ2-1, with TRBD1 identical over 7 bases. Trimming took 1 base from V and 4 from J; bases not matched to a gene: 7. Germline-derived CDR1 and CDR2 are LGHNA and YNFKEQ. The CDR3 spans 16 residues. CDR3 residues: CASSQVWGQPYNEQFF. CDR3 DNA sequence: TGTGCCAGCAGCCAAGTCTGGGGACAGCCATACAATGAGCAGTTCTTC.